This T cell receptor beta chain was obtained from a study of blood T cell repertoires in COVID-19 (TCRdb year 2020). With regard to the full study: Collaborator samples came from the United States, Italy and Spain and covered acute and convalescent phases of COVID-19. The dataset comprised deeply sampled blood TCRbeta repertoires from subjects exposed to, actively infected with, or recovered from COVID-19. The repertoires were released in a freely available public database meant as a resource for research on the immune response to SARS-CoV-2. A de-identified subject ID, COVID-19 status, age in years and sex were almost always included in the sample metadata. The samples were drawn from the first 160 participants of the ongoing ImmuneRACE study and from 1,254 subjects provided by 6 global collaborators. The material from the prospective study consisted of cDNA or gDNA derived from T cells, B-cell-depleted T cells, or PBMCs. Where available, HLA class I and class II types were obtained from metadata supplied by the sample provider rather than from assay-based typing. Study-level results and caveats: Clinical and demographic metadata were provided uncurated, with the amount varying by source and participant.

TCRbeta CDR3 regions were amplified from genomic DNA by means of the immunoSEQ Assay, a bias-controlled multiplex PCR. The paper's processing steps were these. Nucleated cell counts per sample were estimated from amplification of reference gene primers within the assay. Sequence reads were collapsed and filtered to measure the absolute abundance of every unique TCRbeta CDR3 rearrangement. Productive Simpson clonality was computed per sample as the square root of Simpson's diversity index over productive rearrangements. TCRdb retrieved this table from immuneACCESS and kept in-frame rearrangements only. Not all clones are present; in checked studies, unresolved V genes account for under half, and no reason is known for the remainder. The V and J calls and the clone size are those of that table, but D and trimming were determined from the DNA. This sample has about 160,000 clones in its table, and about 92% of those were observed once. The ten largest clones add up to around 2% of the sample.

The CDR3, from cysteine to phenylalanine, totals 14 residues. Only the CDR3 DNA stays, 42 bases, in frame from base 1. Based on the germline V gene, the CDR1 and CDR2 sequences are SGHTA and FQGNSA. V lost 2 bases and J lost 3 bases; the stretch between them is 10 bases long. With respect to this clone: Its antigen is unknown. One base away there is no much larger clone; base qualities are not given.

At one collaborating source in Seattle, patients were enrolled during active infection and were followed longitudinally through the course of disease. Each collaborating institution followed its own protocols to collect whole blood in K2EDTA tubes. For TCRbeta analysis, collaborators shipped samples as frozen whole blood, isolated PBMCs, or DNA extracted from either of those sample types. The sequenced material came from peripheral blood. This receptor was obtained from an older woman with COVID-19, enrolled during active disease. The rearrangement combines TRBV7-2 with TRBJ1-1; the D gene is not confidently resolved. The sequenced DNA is TGTGCCAGCAGCTTATCTCGTCCGTACACTGAAGCTTTCTTT. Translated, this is CASSLSRPYTEAFF.